One sample yielded the 18 T cell receptor beta chains listed below, sequenced in a study of blood T cell repertoires in COVID-19. Measured with immunoSEQ multiplex PCR; TCRdb has only the in-frame clones, and not every one. This table has roughly 150,000 clones, roughly 80% appearing once. Source material: PBMCs or T cells enriched from blood (not recorded which). Receptors originate from a middle-aged woman with acute COVID-19.

This chain uses TRBV19 with TRBJ1-1; 10 nucleotides align to TRBD1. Trimming took 5 bases from V and 0 from J; bases not matched to a gene: 9. The germline V gene has CDR1 LNHDA and CDR2 SQIVND (reference sequence). The CDR3 is 17 residues long. CDR3 DNA sequence: TGTGCCAGTAGTCCGGGGGACAGGGGTTACATGAACACTGAAGCTTTCTTT. As protein: CASSPGDRGYMNTEAFF.

In its sample, this clone was seen many times. The CDR3 bases are TGTGCCAGCAGTTACGGGGAACTAGCGGGAGCGGAGACCCAGTACTTC. Protein sequence: CASSYGELAGAETQYF. V gene TRBV6-5 combines with J gene TRBJ2-5; 11 bases agree with TRBD2. CDR1 is MNHEY, CDR2 SVGAGI, per germline. The junction had 7 bases not matched to a gene; V was cut back by 2 bases and J by 5 bases. The length of the CDR3 is 16 residues.

The gene calls are TRBV7-3 and TRBJ1-1; D is undetermined. The CDR3 consists of 15 residues. The ends were cut back, 5 bases at V and 0 bases at J, with 13 bases in the middle. In germline, CDR1 is SGHTA, CDR2 FQGTGA. CDR3 amino acids: CASSAAHTVNTEAFF. In DNA, the CDR3 is TGTGCCAGCAGCGCAGCGCACACTGTGAACACTGAAGCTTTCTTT.

CDR3 protein: CASSFAYSHRQETQYF. The CDR3, as DNA: TGTGCCAGCAGCTTCGCCTATTCGCACCGGCAAGAGACCCAGTACTTC. The chain carries TRBV7-9 and TRBJ2-5, with D unresolved. Germline CDR1 and CDR2: SEHNR and FQNEAQ (reference sequence). Deletions cut 3 bases from V and 2 bases from J, with 16 bases between. The CDR3 runs to 16 residues.

This chain connects TRBV27 to TRBJ1-1, with TRBD1 matching 8 bases. V was pared by 2 bases and J by 3 bases, with 11 bases of the junction left unmatched. Germline CDR1 and CDR2: MNHEY and SMNVEV (reference sequence). This CDR3 is built from 17 residues. The CDR3 sequence: CASSLQAAGGSDTEAFF. CDR3 sequence (DNA): TGTGCCAGCAGTTTACAAGCGGCAGGGGGCTCTGACACTGAAGCTTTCTTT.

This chain connects TRBV12-3 or TRBV12-4 to TRBJ1-2; D is possibly TRBD1 (6 bases). Deletions cut 8 bases from V and 7 bases from J, with 17 bases between. The CDR3 consists of 13 residues. Here the CDR3 DNA reads TGTGCCAGCGTCATCCGGGGGGCCTCTGGCTACACCTTC. This codes for CASVIRGASGYTF.

This clone came up many times. The J gene is TRBJ2-7, the V gene TRBV3-1 (or the pseudogene TRBV3-2); 11 nucleotides align to TRBD2. Trimming removed 3 bases from V and 2 bases from J; junction bases left unmatched: 3. The germline V gene encodes CDR1 LGHDT and CDR2 YNNKEL (reference sequence). The CDR3 is made up of 15 amino acids. The CDR3 region has the DNA TGTGCCAGCAGCCATGGACTAGCGGGTGCCTACGAGCAGTACTTC. Encoded protein: CASSHGLAGAYEQYF.

The rearrangement uses TRBV18 and TRBJ2-3; 10 nucleotides line up with TRBD2. This CDR3 has 18 residues. The V gene's germline CDR1 is KGHSH and CDR2 LQKENI. Losses at the gene ends were 1 base for V and 1 base for J; bases not matched to a gene: 8. The CDR3 DNA sequence: TGTGCCAGCTCACCACTCGGGACTAGCGCCCTGGGCACAGATACGCAGTATTTT. Its protein product is CASSPLGTSALGTDTQYF.

This chain links TRBV3-1 (or the pseudogene TRBV3-2) with TRBJ2-1; no clear D. Germline-derived CDR1 and CDR2 are LGHDT and YNNKEL (reference sequence). The germline V and J ends were trimmed by 0 bases and 2 bases, with 8 bases remaining between them. CDR3 length equals 15 residues. The CDR3 protein is CASSQDLVAYNEQFF. CDR3 coding DNA: TGTGCCAGCAGCCAAGATCTGGTAGCCTACAATGAGCAGTTCTTC.

V is TRBV10-3 and J is TRBJ2-7, with TRBD2 matching 8 bases. Germline assignment: CDR1 ENHRY and CDR2 SYGVKD. V shed 6 bases and J 3 bases; nucleotides not matched to a gene: 13. The CDR3 covers 16 residues. The CDR3 DNA sequence: TGTGCCATCAGCCCGAATCCGGGACTAGATCGCTACGAGCAGTACTTC. It is translated as CAISPNPGLDRYEQYF.

This clone is classed as medium-sized (0.01 to 0.1%). V gene TRBV11-2 combines with J gene TRBJ2-1, with 9 positions matching TRBD2. The trim removed 5 bases at V and 8 bases at J, leaving 22 bases unmatched. The V gene's germline CDR1 is SGHAT and CDR2 FQNNGV. CDR3 length equals 19 residues. CDR3 bases: TGTGCCAGCAGCCCCTCTCGGGGACATGGCACGGTAGCGGGGGATGAGCAGTTCTTC. This gives the protein CASSPSRGHGTVAGDEQFF.

The gene calls are TRBV5-4 and TRBJ1-2; TRBD1 aligns across 8 bases. V shed 3 bases, J shed 4 bases, and the junction held 8 bases outside the gene matches. The CDR3 totals 15 residues. The germline CDR1 and CDR2 sequences are SGHNT and YYREEE (reference sequence). CDR3 in DNA: TGTGCCAGCAGCTCTGACAGGGGAAGCGGCTATGGCTACACCTTC. It specifies CASSSDRGSGYGYTF.

This sequence joins TRBV6-5 and TRBJ1-3; maybe TRBD1 (5 bases). The CDR3 sequence is 15 residues long. V was shortened by 8 bases and J by 1 base, with 15 bases between the two germline ends. Germline loops: CDR1 MNHEY, CDR2 SVGAGI. The CDR3 coding sequence is TGTGCCAGCCAACGGGGGGGTGAATCTGGAAACACCATATATTTT. Its translation: CASQRGGESGNTIYF.

This clone was recorded a few times. This chain connects TRBV11-2 to TRBJ2-1; TRBD2 aligns across 8 bases. The CDR3 runs 14 residues. Trimming cost V 0 bases and J 8 bases; bases outside gene matches: 3. Germline V gene lookup returns CDR1 SGHAT and CDR2 FQNNGV. The CDR3 here is CASSLDVAGYEQFF. CDR3 in DNA: TGTGCCAGCAGCTTAGATGTAGCGGGATATGAGCAGTTCTTC.

This clone has only a few counts. The V gene is TRBV25-1, the J gene TRBJ1-2; the match to TRBD1 covers 8 bases. V shed 7 bases, J shed 8 bases, and the junction held 9 bases outside the gene matches. This CDR3 spans 13 amino acids. Germline V gene data show CDR1 as MGHDK and CDR2 as SYGVNS. The CDR3 is CASTVQGAEGYTF. CDR3 coding DNA: TGTGCCAGCACCGTCCAGGGGGCAGAGGGCTACACCTTC.

The V gene is TRBV7-9, the J gene TRBJ1-4, with 7 bases fitting TRBD1. CDR1 is SEHNR and CDR2 is FQNEAQ in the germline V gene (reference sequence). The CDR3 totals 17 residues. V shed 1 base and J 10 bases; nucleotides not matched to a gene: 15. The chain's CDR3 is CASSLGLSVQGDLKLFF. DNA for the CDR3: TGTGCCAGCAGCTTAGGGTTGTCGGTCCAGGGGGATTTAAAACTGTTTTTT. Filled out from reference TRBV7-9 and TRBJ1-4, the complete variable domain reads DTGVSQNPRHKITKRGQNVTFRCDPISEHNRLYWYRQTLGQGPEFLTYFQNEAQLEKSRLLSDRFSAERPKGSFSTLEIQRTEQGDSAMYLCASSLGLSVQGDLKLFFGSGTQLSVL.

The gene calls are TRBV6-1 and TRBJ2-5, with TRBD2 identical over 7 bases. The CDR3 sequence is 13 residues long. Losses at the gene ends were 3 bases for V and 5 bases for J; bases not matched to a gene: 3. CDR1 MNHNS and CDR2 SASEGT come from the germline V gene. CDR3 residues: CASSETSWETQYF. In DNA, the CDR3 is TGTGCCAGCAGTGAGACTAGCTGGGAGACCCAGTACTTC.

This chain joins TRBV5-6 and TRBJ2-3; D may be TRBD2 (5 bases). The CDR3 runs 16 residues. Germline V lookup: CDR1 SGHDT, CDR2 YYEEEE. The V end was cut by 4 bases, the J end by 2 bases, with 17 bases between. CDR3 protein: CASSRSGSGDTDTQYF. The CDR3 DNA sequence: TGTGCCAGCAGCCGCTCTGGAAGCGGAGACACAGATACGCAGTATTTT.